The 30 T cell receptor beta chains listed next were all sequenced from one sample in a study of T cell repertoires in cytomegalovirus infection. TCRdb called the reads again in MiXCR, with one record for every CDR3 protein. The sample yields 310,000 or so distinct CDR3 sequences, around 9.1% seen once. Source material: PBMCs. The receptors originated from a human donor in good health (CMV status not recorded). Some clones in this sample may be carry-over from other donors' samples.

This clonotype was recorded many times. V is TRBV7-9 and J is TRBJ2-7; TRBD1 matches 8 bases. Germline assignment: CDR1 SEHNR and CDR2 FQNEAQ (reference sequence). After removal of 5 bases from V and 4 bases from J, the junction contained 4 bases not matched to a gene. This CDR3 has 13 residues. The CDR3 loop is CASSGRGRYEQYF. CDR3 nucleotide sequence: TGTGCCAGCAGCGGCAGGGGGCGATACGAGCAGTACTTC.

In its sample, this clonotype was seen many times. The V call is TRBV11-2, the J call TRBJ2-5, with 12 bases aligning to TRBD2. This CDR3 comprises 15 residues. The V gene end was trimmed by 4 bases and the J gene end by 7 bases; junction bases not matched to a gene: 7. Germline V gene sequence: CDR1 SGHAT, CDR2 FQNNGV. The CDR3 coding sequence is TGTGCCAGCAGCTCCCTCGGGACTAGCGGGTGGACCCAGTACTTC. Translated: CASSSLGTSGWTQYF.

Many counts were recorded for this clonotype. The chain combines TRBV10-3 with TRBJ2-5, with D perhaps matching TRBD1 or TRBD2 (5 bases each). This CDR3 comprises 15 residues. Germline assignment: CDR1 ENHRY and CDR2 SYGVKD. Between the trimmed V and J ends, which lost 1 base and 2 bases, there was a span of 11 bases. The DNA of the CDR3 is TGTGCCATCAGTGAGTTCCGGGACGCACAAGAGACCCAGTACTTC. Amino acids: CAISEFRDAQETQYF.

This clonotype was found many times. The chain is built from TRBV18 and TRBJ1-1, with TRBD1 identical over 7 bases. This CDR3 region has 14 residues. The germline V gene encodes CDR1 KGHSH and CDR2 LQKENI. Trimming at V came to 6 bases and at J to 5 bases, leaving 9 bases not matched to a gene. CDR3 DNA sequence: TGTGCCAGCTCCCCAAAAGGGGGCGCGACTGAAGCTTTCTTT. It translates to CASSPKGGATEAFF.

This clonotype was observed a few times. The chain couples TRBV20-1 to TRBJ2-1; 10 bases are shared with TRBD2. The ends lost 5 bases at V and 6 bases at J; junction bases unmatched: 4. Per the germline V gene, CDR1 is DFQATT and CDR2 is SNEGSKA (reference sequence). The CDR3 loop spans 13 amino acids. The DNA for the CDR3 is TGCAGTGCTCATAGCGGGGGGCGCAATGAGCAGTTCTTC. Translation: CSAHSGGRNEQFF.

This clonotype was counted ten times or more. The V and J genes are TRBV6-2 or TRBV6-3 and TRBJ1-3; D ambiguous. Trimming shortened V by 2 bases and J by 4 bases, and 6 bases separated the two germline ends. This CDR3 is built from 13 residues. In germline, CDR1 is MNHEY, CDR2 SVGEGT. This chain's CDR3 is CASSYGSGNTIYF. The CDR3 DNA is TGTGCCAGCAGTTACGGGTCAGGAAACACCATATATTTT.

This clonotype came up many times. CDR3 sequence: CASSDDLAGYYNEQFF. The CDR3 coding sequence is TGTGCCAGCAGTGATGACCTCGCGGGCTACTACAATGAGCAGTTCTTC. The J gene is TRBJ2-1, the V gene TRBV6-1, with D possibly TRBD2 on 5 matching bases. This CDR3 is built from 16 residues. Trimming took 3 bases from V and 3 from J, leaving 15 bases between them. Germline CDR1 is MNHNS and CDR2 is SASEGT.

The table lists this clonotype with a few counts. The chain links TRBV20-1 to TRBJ2-1, with D perhaps assigned TRBD1 or TRBD2 (5 bases each). V lost 1 base to trimming and J lost 3 bases, with 22 bases between them. The CDR3 extends over 18 amino acids. CDR1 is DFQATT and CDR2 is SNEGSKA in the germline V gene (reference sequence). In nucleotides, the CDR3 is TGCAGTGCTAGAGGCCCCGATGTGCAGGGACCCCTCTACAATGAGCAGTTCTTC. Protein product: CSARGPDVQGPLYNEQFF.

This clonotype was picked up many times. J is TRBJ2-3 and V is TRBV7-6; D remains ambiguous. Trimming removed 1 base at V and 4 bases at J, with 6 bases between. CDR3 size: 13 residues. Germline V CDR1 and CDR2: SGHVS, FNYEAQ. DNA for the CDR3: TGTGCCAGCAGCTTAGAGGGTGCAGATACGCAGTATTTT. Translation gives CASSLEGADTQYF.

The table lists this clonotype with a few counts. The chain employs TRBV7-9 and TRBJ2-7; D unclear. Germline V gives CDR1 SEHNR, CDR2 FQNEAQ (reference sequence). Trimming shortened V by 5 bases and J by 3 bases, and 8 bases separated the two germline ends. The CDR3 covers 12 residues. The CDR3 sequence: CASSPSHYEQYF. DNA of the CDR3: TGTGCCAGCAGCCCGAGCCACTACGAGCAGTACTTC.

This clonotype was counted at least ten times. The rearrangement joins TRBV6-4 to TRBJ2-1; TRBD2 matches 7 bases. The CDR3 totals 15 residues. Trimming took 6 bases from V and 9 from J; bases not matched to a gene: 14. Germline CDR1 is MRHNA and CDR2 is SNTAGT. DNA of the CDR3: TGTGCCAGCAGCCTCGGGGGGTGGCCCCCAATTGAGCAGTTCTTC. As protein: CASSLGGWPPIEQFF.

This clonotype was seen repeatedly, ten times or more. The CDR3 DNA follows: TGTGCCAGCAGCTTAGGGCTAGCGGGCTACGAGCAGTACTTC. Translated: CASSLGLAGYEQYF. The chain links TRBV7-9 to TRBJ2-7, with TRBD2 identical over 8 bases. Germline CDR1 and CDR2: SEHNR and FQNEAQ (reference sequence). The CDR3 totals 14 residues. The V segment lost 1 base and the J segment 3 bases; nucleotides outside the gene matches: 2. The full variable domain, in which reference TRBV7-9 and TRBJ2-7 provide the parts outside the CDR3, is DTGVSQNPRHKITKRGQNVTFRCDPISEHNRLYWYRQTLGQGPEFLTYFQNEAQLEKSRLLSDRFSAERPKGSFSTLEIQRTEQGDSAMYLCASSLGLAGYEQYFGPGTRLTVT.

In this sample, this clonotype turned up many times. The rearrangement links TRBV14 to TRBJ2-1, with D tentatively TRBD1 (6 bases). The length of the CDR3 is 15 residues. Germline V gives CDR1 SGHDN, CDR2 FVKESK. V lost 4 bases to trimming and J lost 3 bases, with 13 bases between them. CDR3 residues: CASSRVQGLYNEQFF. In DNA, the CDR3 is TGTGCCAGCAGCCGGGTACAGGGCCTCTACAATGAGCAGTTCTTC.

At least ten counts were recorded for this clonotype. This sequence joins TRBV12-5 and TRBJ1-6; the D gene is possibly TRBD1 (5 bases). The germline gives CDR1 LGHNT, CDR2 FRNRAP. The CDR3 has 18 amino acids. V lost 8 bases and J 0 bases, leaving 20 bases between the germline ends. The CDR3, as DNA: TGTGCTAGTCGTGTGACAGAGCTAAGAAGCTCCTATAATTCACCCCTCCACTTT. This encodes CASRVTELRSSYNSPLHF.

The rearrangement uses TRBV11-2 and TRBJ1-6; the D gene is possibly TRBD1 (5 bases). CDR1 and CDR2 from the germline V gene are SGHAT and FQNNGV. The CDR3 loop spans 14 amino acids. The V gene lost 1 base and the J gene lost 5 bases, with 6 bases spanning the gap. CDR3 loop: CASSLARDNSPLHF. CDR3 bases: TGTGCCAGCAGCTTAGCCAGGGATAATTCACCCCTCCACTTT. The complete variable domain, with remaining parts taken from reference TRBV11-2 and TRBJ1-6, reads EAGVAQSPRYKIIEKRQSVAFWCNPISGHATLYWYQQILGQGPKLLIQFQNNGVVDDSQLPKDRFSAERLKGVDSTLKIQPAKLEDSAVYLCASSLARDNSPLHFGNGTRLTVT.

This clonotype was found many times. V usage is TRBV28 and J usage is TRBJ2-7; D possibly corresponds to TRBD2 (5 bases). V shed 5 bases and J shed 2 bases, with 13 bases lying between them. The CDR3 runs to 14 residues. Germline V gene lookup returns CDR1 MDHEN and CDR2 SYDVKM. The CDR3 nucleotides are TGTGCCAGCAGTCCCCCGAACGGGGCCTACGAGCAGTACGTC. This translates into CASSPPNGAYEQYV.

The sample holds many counts of this clonotype. CDR3 protein: CASSSAPGWDYGYTF. CDR3 nucleotide sequence: TGTGCCAGCAGCTCGGCGCCAGGGTGGGACTATGGCTACACCTTC. The chain joins TRBV7-8 to TRBJ1-2; tentative D call: TRBD1 (5 bases). Germline V gene data show CDR1 as SGHVS and CDR2 as FQNEAQ. The ends were cut back, 4 bases at V and 3 bases at J, with 15 bases in the middle. The length of the CDR3 is 15 residues.

The table lists this clonotype with many counts. The chain couples TRBV20-1 to TRBJ1-6; 7 bases map to TRBD1. The germline gives CDR1 DFQATT, CDR2 SNEGSKA (reference sequence). V lost 6 bases and J lost 8; bases outside the gene matches: 4. The CDR3 is 12 residues long. The CDR3 protein is CSATTGDSPLHF. For the CDR3, the DNA is TGCAGTGCGACTACAGGGGATTCACCCCTCCACTTT.

At least ten counts were recorded for this clonotype. This chain connects TRBV6-2 or TRBV6-3 to TRBJ2-2, with unresolved D. This CDR3 has 16 residues. Germline V gene sequence: CDR1 MNHEY, CDR2 SVGEGT. Deletions cut 2 bases from V and 5 bases from J, with 15 bases between. CDR3 sequence (DNA): TGTGCCAGCAGTTACCCCCCCGACCGGGTGACCGGGGAGCTGTTTTTT. Translation gives CASSYPPDRVTGELFF.

In its sample, this clonotype was seen many times. This sequence joins TRBV6-2 or TRBV6-3 and TRBJ2-3; D is possibly TRBD1 or TRBD2 (5 bases each). The CDR3 contains 15 residues. Germline assignment: CDR1 MNHEY and CDR2 SVGEGT. V lost 2 bases to trimming and J lost 3 bases, with 12 bases between them. Written as DNA, the CDR3 is TGTGCCAGCAGTTACGACAGCGAGGGGACAGATACGCAGTATTTT. Translated: CASSYDSEGTDTQYF.

This clonotype has more than one count but fewer than ten. The chain is built from TRBV20-1 and TRBJ1-1, with D possibly matching TRBD1 (5 bases). Germline V lookup: CDR1 DFQATT, CDR2 SNEGSKA (reference sequence). V lost 6 bases to trimming and J lost 5 bases, with 19 bases between them. The CDR3 is 14 amino acids. The chain's CDR3 is CSAGVEGWRTEAFF. Written as DNA, the CDR3 is TGCAGTGCGGGGGTGGAAGGGTGGAGGACTGAAGCTTTCTTT.

At least ten counts were recorded for this clonotype. The V call is TRBV6-2 or TRBV6-3, the J call TRBJ2-5; 10 bases fit TRBD2. The germline V gene has CDR1 MNHEY and CDR2 SVGEGT. The CDR3 runs 16 residues. J lost 1 base, V lost 2 bases, and 4 bases had no gene match. In nucleotides, the CDR3 is TGTGCCAGCAGTTACGGAGAGCGGGGGGGCCAAGAGACCCAGTACTTC. Protein sequence: CASSYGERGGQETQYF.

This clonotype was detected only a few times. This sequence joins TRBV29-1 and TRBJ1-1; weak D call: TRBD1 (5 bases). The CDR3 spans 11 residues. With 4 bases removed from V and 6 bases from J, the gap between germline ends came to 9 bases. The V gene's germline CDR1 is SQVTM and CDR2 ANQGSEA. The CDR3 DNA sequence: TGCAGCGTTGGAAGGGGTTCTGAAGCTTTCTTT. Its protein product is CSVGRGSEAFF.

This clonotype appeared many times. J is TRBJ2-2 and V is TRBV7-3, with D possibly called TRBD1 or TRBD2 (6 bases each). The V and J ends lost 5 bases and 7 bases respectively, with 17 bases between them. This CDR3 contains 15 residues. Germline CDR1 and CDR2: SGHTA and FQGTGA. The CDR3 coding sequence is TGTGCCAGCAGCCGCCGGGCGGAGGGGGTCGGGGAGCTGTTTTTT. This codes for CASSRRAEGVGELFF. The entire variable domain, with the rest obtained from reference TRBV7-3 and TRBJ2-2, is as follows: GAGVSQTPSNKVTEKGKYVELRCDPISGHTALYWYRQSLGQGPEFLIYFQGTGAADDSGLPNDRFFAVRPEGSVSTLKIQRTERGDSAVYLCASSRRAEGVGELFFGEGSRLTVL.

Many counts were recorded for this clonotype. This chain joins TRBV6-6 and TRBJ2-5; D may correspond to TRBD1 or TRBD2 (7 bases each). The CDR3 spans 15 residues. Germline V gene data show CDR1 as MNHNY and CDR2 as SVGAGI (reference sequence). V lost 7 bases to trimming and J lost 6 bases, with 21 bases between them. The chain's CDR3 is CASTLGGGAFQTQYF. The CDR3, as DNA: TGTGCCAGCACTCTGGGAGGGGGCGCCTTTCAGACCCAGTACTTC.

The chain combines TRBV28 with TRBJ1-1; D not resolved. The CDR3 is 15 residues long. Trimming cost V 7 bases and J 7 bases, with 22 bases left between them. Germline CDR1 reads MDHEN; CDR2 reads SYDVKM. DNA of the CDR3: TGTGCCAGCACCTCGGAGGTAATAGGGAAAAATGAAGCTTTCTTT. Translating gives CASTSEVIGKNEAFF.

This clonotype was counted between two and nine times. The CDR3 here is CATSDPKRQGNTGELFF. The CDR3 DNA sequence: TGTGCCACCAGTGACCCGAAGCGACAGGGGAACACCGGGGAGCTGTTTTTT. The chain couples TRBV24-1 to TRBJ2-2; 7 bases align to TRBD1. V lost 4 bases, J lost 1 base, and 8 bases stayed unmatched. CDR1 and CDR2 from the germline V gene are KGHDR and SFDVKD. This CDR3 contains 17 residues.

This clonotype has at least ten counts. The CDR3 loop is CSASGTSLREQYF. The CDR3 DNA reads as TGCAGTGCTAGCGGGACTAGTTTGCGCGAGCAGTACTTC. J is TRBJ2-7 and V is TRBV20-1, with 8 bases that match TRBD2. The germline V gene encodes CDR1 DFQATT and CDR2 SNEGSKA (reference sequence). With V trimmed by 3 bases and J by 6 bases, 7 bases remained unmatched. This CDR3 region has 13 residues.

The sample holds many counts of this clonotype. The chain's CDR3 is CASSPRPFGGDFYYNEQFF. The CDR3 DNA reads as TGTGCCAGCAGCCCTAGGCCCTTTGGGGGGGACTTCTACTACAATGAGCAGTTCTTC. The rearrangement links TRBV9 to TRBJ2-1; TRBD2 matches 7 bases. The CDR3 consists of 19 residues. J was trimmed by 3 bases and V by 4 bases; bases with no gene match: 19. CDR1 and CDR2 from the germline V gene are SGDLS and YYNGEE. Using reference TRBV9 and TRBJ2-1 for the parts outside the CDR3, the full variable domain is DSGVTQTPKHLITATGQRVTLRCSPRSGDLSVYWYQQSLDQGLQFLIQYYNGEERAKGNILERFSAQQFPDLHSELNLSSLELGDSALYFCASSPRPFGGDFYYNEQFFGPGTRLTVL.

This clonotype was recorded at least ten times. A junction end diverges from the germline sequence, so it may reflect a read error. The J gene is TRBJ2-3, the V gene TRBV6-2 or TRBV6-3; 7 bases agree with TRBD2. This CDR3 region has 16 residues. Germline V gene lookup returns CDR1 MNHEY and CDR2 SVGEGT. CDR3 nucleotide sequence: TGTGCCAGCAGTGAACTAGCGAAGGCCCTCACAGTTACGCAGTATTTT. Protein product: CASSELAKALTVTQYF.